A selection of T cell receptor beta chains follows, all from one sample in a study of blood T cell repertoires in COVID-19. This table comes from immunoSEQ multiplex PCR, and its TCRdb copy is limited to in-frame clones, with some not included. The sample comprises 200,000 to 250,000 clones, around 84% of which are singletons, and around a sixth rests with the top ten. Sample: PBMCs or T cells enriched from blood (not recorded which). Receptors originate from a man in his forties who had recovered from COVID-19. Each CDR3 is given with its conserved first and last residue. A D gene is named only where the DNA matches it firmly. Size tells how often a clone was seen (once, few, many) or the class of an expanded clone, and some rows leave it out.

d_call cdr3_length j_call v_call clone_size cdr3_aa cdr3_nt
- 14 TRBJ1-5 TRBV3-1/TRBV3-2 - CASSQGRGNQPQHF TGTGCCAGCAGCCAAGGGCGGGGCAATCAGCCCCAGCATTTT
TRBD2 15 TRBJ2-1 TRBV7-3 - CASSLGTSGRHEQFF TGTGCCAGCAGCTTAGGGACTAGCGGTAGACATGAGCAGTTCTTC
- 15 TRBJ1-2 TRBV11-2 - CASSLVKRENYGYTF TGTGCCAGCAGCTTAGTAAAGCGAGAAAACTATGGCTACACCTTC
TRBD2 14 TRBJ2-7 TRBV7-8 once CASSAPLAAGEQYF TGTGCCAGCAGCGCCCCACTAGCGGCGGGTGAGCAGTACTTC
- 16 TRBJ2-1 TRBV24-1 - CATSDLGGMGYNEQFF TGTGCCACCAGTGATTTGGGCGGGATGGGCTACAATGAGCAGTTCTTC
TRBD2 15 TRBJ2-7 TRBV7-9 few CASSLAGGSSYEQYF TGTGCCAGCAGCTTAGCGGGGGGGAGCTCCTACGAGCAGTACTTC
TRBD1 15 TRBJ2-7 TRBV6-2/TRBV6-3 - CASSLPTGKGYEQYF TGTGCCAGCAGTTTGCCGACAGGGAAGGGATACGAGCAGTACTTC
- 15 TRBJ2-1 TRBV19 - CASSPEAASYNEQFF TGTGCCAGTAGTCCCGAGGCAGCTTCCTACAATGAGCAGTTCTTC
TRBD2 18 TRBJ2-3 TRBV3-1/TRBV3-2 - CASSPRGGLAVRTDTQYF TGTGCCAGCAGCCCAAGAGGCGGGCTAGCGGTCCGCACAGATACGCAGTATTTT
TRBD1 13 TRBJ1-2 TRBV5-1 - CASSPGQGNGYTF TGCGCCAGCAGCCCGGGACAGGGAAATGGCTACACCTTC
TRBD2 16 TRBJ2-7 TRBV7-2 - CASSRQGLAETYEQYF TGTGCCAGCAGCCGCCAGGGACTAGCGGAGACCTACGAGCAGTACTTC
TRBD1 14 TRBJ1-1 TRBV30 - CAWSDQDRGAEAFF TGTGCCTGGAGTGACCAGGACAGGGGAGCCGAAGCTTTCTTT
- 13 TRBJ1-4 TRBV18 - CASSPRPNEKLFF TGTGCCAGCTCACCCCGTCCGAATGAAAAACTGTTTTTT